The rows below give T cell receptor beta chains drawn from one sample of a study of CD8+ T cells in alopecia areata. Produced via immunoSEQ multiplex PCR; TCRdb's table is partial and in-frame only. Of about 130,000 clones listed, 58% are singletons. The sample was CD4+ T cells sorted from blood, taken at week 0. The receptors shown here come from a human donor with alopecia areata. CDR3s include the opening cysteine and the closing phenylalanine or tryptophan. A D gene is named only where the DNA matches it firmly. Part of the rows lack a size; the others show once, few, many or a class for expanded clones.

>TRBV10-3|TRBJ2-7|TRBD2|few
CAISVSNSGGTYEQYF
TGTGCCATCAGCGTTTCGAATAGCGGGGGAACCTACGAGCAGTACTTC
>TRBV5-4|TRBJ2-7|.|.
CASSAGQAYEQYF
TGTGCCAGCAGCGCCGGGCAGGCGTACGAGCAGTACTTC
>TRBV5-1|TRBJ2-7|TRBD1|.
CASSSSPGQDYEQYF
TGCGCCAGCAGCTCCTCCCCGGGACAGGACTACGAGCAGTACTTC
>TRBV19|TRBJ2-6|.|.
CASSLHPGANVLTF
TGTGCCAGTAGTCTCCATCCTGGGGCCAACGTCCTGACTTTC
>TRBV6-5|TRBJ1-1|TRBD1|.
CASSGQGNTEAFF
TGTGCCAGCAGTGGACAGGGGAACACTGAAGCTTTCTTT
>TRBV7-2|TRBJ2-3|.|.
CASSLSGSTDTQYF
TGTGCCAGCAGCTTAAGTGGGAGCACAGATACGCAGTATTTT
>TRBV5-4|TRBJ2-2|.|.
CASSPRRSPGELFF
TGTGCCAGCAGCCCGCGGCGATCCCCCGGGGAGCTGTTTTTT
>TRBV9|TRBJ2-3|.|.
CASSVASRPTDTQYF
TGTGCCAGCAGCGTAGCTTCCCGTCCCACAGATACGCAGTATTTT
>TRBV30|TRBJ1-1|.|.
CAWSVNVLNTEAFF
TGTGCCTGGAGTGTAAATGTACTGAACACTGAAGCTTTCTTT
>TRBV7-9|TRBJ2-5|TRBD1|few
CASSLEGQGVETQYF
TGTGCCAGCAGCTTAGAGGGACAGGGGGTGGAGACCCAGTACTTC
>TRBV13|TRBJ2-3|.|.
CASSSTGGGDTQYF
TGTGCCAGCAGCTCAACAGGGGGAGGGGATACGCAGTATTTT
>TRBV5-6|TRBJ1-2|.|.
CASSLRYGYTF
TGTGCCAGCAGCTTGCGCTATGGCTACACCTTC
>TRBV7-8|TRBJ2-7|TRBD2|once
CASSFASGGAATYEQYF
TGTGCCAGCAGCTTCGCTAGCGGGGGGGCAGCTACCTACGAGCAGTACTTC
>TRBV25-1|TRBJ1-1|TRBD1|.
CASSGQGGSEAFF
TGTGCCAGCTCCGGACAGGGGGGGTCTGAAGCTTTCTTT
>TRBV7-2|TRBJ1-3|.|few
CASSLAPAPGNTIYF
TGTGCCAGCAGCTTAGCCCCCGCCCCGGGAAACACCATATATTTT
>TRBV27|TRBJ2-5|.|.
CASSPLAEADNQETQYF
TGTGCCAGCAGCCCCTTAGCCGAGGCGGACAATCAAGAGACCCAGTACTTC
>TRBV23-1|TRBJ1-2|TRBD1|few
CASSQSIVGTGGDYGYTF
TGCGCCAGCAGTCAATCGATCGTAGGGACAGGGGGCGACTATGGCTACACCTTC
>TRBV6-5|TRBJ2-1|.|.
CASSYFPNHAEQFF
TGTGCCAGCAGTTACTTTCCGAACCACGCCGAGCAGTTCTTC
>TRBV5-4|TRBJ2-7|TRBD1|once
CASSWGTGAEQYF
TGTGCCAGCAGCTGGGGGACAGGGGCTGAGCAGTACTTC
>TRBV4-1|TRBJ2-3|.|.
CASSQEARGTDTQYF
TGCGCCAGCAGCCAAGAGGCCAGGGGCACAGATACGCAGTATTTT
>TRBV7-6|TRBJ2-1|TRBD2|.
CASSPGRGSYNEQFF
TGTGCCAGCAGCCCGGGGCGGGGGTCCTACAATGAGCAGTTCTTC
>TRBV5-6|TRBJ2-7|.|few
CASSLMGQGRNSYEQYF
TGTGCCAGCAGCTTAATGGGCCAGGGGAGGAATTCCTACGAGCAGTACTTC
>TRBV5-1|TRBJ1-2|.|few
CASSLDSEGYGYTF
TGCGCCAGCAGCTTGGATTCGGAGGGCTATGGCTACACCTTC
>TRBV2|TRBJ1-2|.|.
CASRDSRVSGYTF
TGTGCCAGCAGGGATTCCAGGGTTAGTGGCTACACCTTC
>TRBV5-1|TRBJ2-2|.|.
CASSLSDFNTGELFF
TGCGCCAGCAGCCTCTCGGACTTCAACACCGGGGAGCTGTTTTTT
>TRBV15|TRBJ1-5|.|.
CATSMAGPSPQHF
TGTGCCACCAGCATGGCAGGGCCCTCCCCCCAGCATTTT
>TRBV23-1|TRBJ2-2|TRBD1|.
CASQQGDGELFF
TGCGCCTCACAACAGGGGGACGGGGAGCTGTTTTTT
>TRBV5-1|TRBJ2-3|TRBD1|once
CASSLDRGPGDTQYF
TGCGCCAGCAGCTTGGACAGGGGGCCAGGAGATACGCAGTATTTT
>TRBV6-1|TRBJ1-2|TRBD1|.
CASGDRGSTNYGYTF
TGTGCCAGCGGAGACAGGGGCTCCACTAACTATGGCTACACCTTC
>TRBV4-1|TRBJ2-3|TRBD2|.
CASAQVRAGGTDTQYF
TGCGCCAGCGCGCAGGTAAGGGCGGGAGGGACGGATACGCAGTATTTT
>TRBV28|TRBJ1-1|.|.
CASSRTGANTEAFF
TGTGCCAGCAGCCGAACCGGGGCGAACACTGAAGCTTTCTTT
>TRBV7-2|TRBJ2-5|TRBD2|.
CASRSIAGSKETQYF
TGTGCCAGCAGATCCATAGCGGGGTCCAAAGAGACCCAGTACTTC
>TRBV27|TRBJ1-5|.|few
CASSKWRDQPQHF
TGTGCCAGCAGTAAATGGAGGGATCAGCCCCAGCATTTT
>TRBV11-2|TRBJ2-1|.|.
CASSLKLQGPSINEQFF
TGTGCCAGCAGCTTAAAACTCCAGGGTCCCTCTATCAATGAGCAGTTCTTC
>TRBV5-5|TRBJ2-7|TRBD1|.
CASSFQGASNEQYF
TGTGCCAGCAGCTTCCAGGGGGCCTCGAATGAGCAGTACTTC
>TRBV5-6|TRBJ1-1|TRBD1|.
CASSLIGTEGTEAFF
TGTGCCAGCAGCCTGATCGGGACAGAGGGCACTGAAGCTTTCTTT
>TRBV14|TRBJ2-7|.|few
CASSQKYEQYF
TGTGCCAGCAGCCAAAAATACGAGCAGTACTTC
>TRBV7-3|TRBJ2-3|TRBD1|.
CASSLDRADTQYF
TGTGCCAGCAGCTTAGACAGGGCAGATACGCAGTATTTT
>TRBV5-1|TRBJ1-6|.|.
CASSLEPGGGSSPLHF
TGCGCCAGCAGCTTGGAGCCCGGAGGGGGTAGTTCACCCCTCCACTTT
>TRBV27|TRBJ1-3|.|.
CASSYDRDTSGNTIYF
TGTGCCAGCAGTTACGACCGGGACACCTCTGGAAACACCATATATTTT
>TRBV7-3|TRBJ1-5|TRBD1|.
CASSSRTGSTQPQHF
TGTGCCAGCAGCTCTCGGACAGGGTCGACTCAGCCCCAGCATTTT
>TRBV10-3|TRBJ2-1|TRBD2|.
CAISAASGVSYNEQFF
TGTGCCATCAGTGCCGCTAGCGGCGTCTCCTACAATGAGCAGTTCTTC
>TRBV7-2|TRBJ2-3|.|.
CASSPLSDTQYF
TGTGCCAGCAGCCCTCTCTCGGATACGCAGTATTTT
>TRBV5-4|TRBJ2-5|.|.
CASSLEAQETQYF
TGTGCCAGCAGCTTGGAGGCCCAAGAGACCCAGTACTTC
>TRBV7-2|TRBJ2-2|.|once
CASSLRTTGELFF
TGTGCCAGCAGCTTAAGGACCACCGGGGAGCTGTTTTTT
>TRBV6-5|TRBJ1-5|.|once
CASSKTFGRNQPQHF
TGTGCCAGCAGTAAGACCTTCGGGAGAAATCAGCCCCAGCATTTT
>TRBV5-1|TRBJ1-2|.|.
CASSTEVPEDYGYTF
TGCGCCAGCAGCACGGAAGTTCCGGAGGACTATGGCTACACCTTC
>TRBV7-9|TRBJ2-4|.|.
CASSLGGNIQYF
TGTGCCAGCAGCTTAGGCGGGAACATTCAGTACTTC
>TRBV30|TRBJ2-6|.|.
CAWALGGANVLTF
TGTGCCTGGGCTCTTGGTGGGGCCAACGTCCTGACTTTC
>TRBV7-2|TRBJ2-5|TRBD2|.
CASSHRLAGNLQETQYF
TGTGCCAGCAGCCATCGACTAGCGGGGAACCTCCAAGAGACCCAGTACTTC
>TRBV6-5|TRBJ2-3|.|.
CASGLWGTDTQYF
TGTGCCAGCGGACTTTGGGGCACAGATACGCAGTATTTT
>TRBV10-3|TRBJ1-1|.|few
CAISESRDLDTEAFF
TGTGCCATCAGTGAGTCCCGGGACTTAGACACTGAAGCTTTCTTT